Listed below are T cell receptor beta chains from one sample, sequenced in a study of post-analysis software for immune sequencing data. TCRdb re-analysed the PCR reads in MiXCR, keeping a single row per CDR3 protein. The sample records more than 350,000 distinct CDR3 sequences, 39% being singletons. Sequenced sample: blood. These TCRs come from a girl aged 2 to 9 with multiple sclerosis. Each CDR3 is given with its conserved first and last residue. The D gene is left open where the match is weak. Some rows mark clone size as missing; the rest say once, few, many or name a class of expanded clone.

V: TRBV7-9
J: TRBJ1-4
D: NA
size: NA
DNA: TGTGCCAGCAGCTTAGACCTGATGGGGGGACTGACTAATGAAAAACTGTTTTTT
CDR3: CASSLDLMGGLTNEKLFF

V: TRBV21-1
J: TRBJ1-5
D: NA
size: NA
DNA: TGTGCCAGCAGCAAAGCGCTTCAGCGGAGCAATCAGCCCCAGCATTTT
CDR3: CASSKALQRSNQPQHF

V: TRBV12-3/TRBV12-4
J: TRBJ1-1
D: NA
size: NA
DNA: TGTGCCAGCAGTTTGAGGGACCGGGCGAACACTGAAGCTTTCTTT
CDR3: CASSLRDRANTEAFF

V: TRBV7-9
J: TRBJ2-3
D: TRBD2
size: many
DNA: TGTGCCAGCAGCTTAGCGCCGGGGGGAGGCAGCACAGATACGCAGTATTTT
CDR3: CASSLAPGGGSTDTQYF

V: TRBV12-3/TRBV12-4
J: TRBJ2-4
D: NA
size: few
DNA: TGTGCCAGCAGTTCACCCATCACAGGGGGGGGAACCCTAGCCAAAAACATTCAGTACTTC
CDR3: CASSSPITGGGTLAKNIQYF

V: TRBV6-2/TRBV6-3
J: TRBJ2-7
D: NA
size: few
DNA: TGTGCCAGCAGCACCAACCGGGGGATCACGATTGAGCAGTACTTC
CDR3: CASSTNRGITIEQYF

V: TRBV7-3
J: TRBJ1-6
D: NA
size: NA
DNA: TGTGCCAGCAGCTTACGACCTCAGGCTAATTCACCCCTCCACTTT
CDR3: CASSLRPQANSPLHF

V: TRBV29-1
J: TRBJ2-1
D: TRBD2
size: few
DNA: TGCAGCGTTGAATGGCTAGCGGGGGCAAACCCCTACAATGAGCAGTTCTTC
CDR3: CSVEWLAGANPYNEQFF

V: TRBV5-5
J: TRBJ2-7
D: NA
size: few
DNA: TGTGCCAGCAGCTTTCTAGGGAGTACCTACGAGCAGTACTTC
CDR3: CASSFLGSTYEQYF

V: TRBV7-9
J: TRBJ1-5
D: NA
size: NA
DNA: TGTGCCAGCAGCTTAGATGCCCACCCTTTTCAGCCCCAGCATTTT
CDR3: CASSLDAHPFQPQHF

V: TRBV3-1
J: TRBJ2-7
D: NA
size: NA
DNA: TGTGCCAGCAGCCAAGTCCCCGGGGTTACCTACGAGCAGTACTTC
CDR3: CASSQVPGVTYEQYF

V: TRBV7-9
J: TRBJ2-2
D: TRBD2
size: NA
DNA: TGTGCCCCCAATGAGGGGCGGGGGGCGAACACCGGGGAGCTGTTTTTT
CDR3: CAPNEGRGANTGELFF

V: TRBV28
J: TRBJ2-1
D: TRBD1
size: few
DNA: TGTGCCAGCAGTTTCGGACAGGAGTACAATGAGCAGTTCTTC
CDR3: CASSFGQEYNEQFF

V: TRBV13
J: TRBJ1-5
D: NA
size: few
DNA: TGTGCCAGCAGCTTAGGCGGACAAGGGTTACAGCCCCAGCATTTT
CDR3: CASSLGGQGLQPQHF

V: TRBV10-3
J: TRBJ1-6
D: NA
size: many
DNA: TGTGCCATCAGTGAGTCCGGGACTGATAATTCACCCCTCCACTTT
CDR3: CAISESGTDNSPLHF

V: TRBV7-2
J: TRBJ2-7
D: TRBD2
size: few
DNA: TGTGCCAGCAGTCGCGGGGGGTCTTCCTCCTACGAGCAGTACTTC
CDR3: CASSRGGSSSYEQYF